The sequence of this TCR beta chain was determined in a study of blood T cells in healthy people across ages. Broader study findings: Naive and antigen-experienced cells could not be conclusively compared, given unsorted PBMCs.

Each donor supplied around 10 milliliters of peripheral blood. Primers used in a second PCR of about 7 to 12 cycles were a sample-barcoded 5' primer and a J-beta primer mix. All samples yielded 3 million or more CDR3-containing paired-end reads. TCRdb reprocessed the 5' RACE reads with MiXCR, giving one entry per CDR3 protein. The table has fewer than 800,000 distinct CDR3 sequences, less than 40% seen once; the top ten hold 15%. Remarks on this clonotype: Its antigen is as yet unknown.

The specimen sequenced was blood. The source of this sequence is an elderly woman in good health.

The DNA for the CDR3 is TGCAGTGCTAGTGTGAGCAGGGTTACTCAAGAGACCCAGTTCTTC. It codes for CSASVSRVTQETQFF. The V and J genes are TRBV20-1 and TRBJ2-5, with TRBD1 as a possible D gene (5 bases). The tail of the sequence fits TRBJ2-1 better, so the J call may be wrong. The CDR3 has 15 amino acids. Germline V lookup: CDR1 DFQATT, CDR2 SNEGSKA (reference sequence).